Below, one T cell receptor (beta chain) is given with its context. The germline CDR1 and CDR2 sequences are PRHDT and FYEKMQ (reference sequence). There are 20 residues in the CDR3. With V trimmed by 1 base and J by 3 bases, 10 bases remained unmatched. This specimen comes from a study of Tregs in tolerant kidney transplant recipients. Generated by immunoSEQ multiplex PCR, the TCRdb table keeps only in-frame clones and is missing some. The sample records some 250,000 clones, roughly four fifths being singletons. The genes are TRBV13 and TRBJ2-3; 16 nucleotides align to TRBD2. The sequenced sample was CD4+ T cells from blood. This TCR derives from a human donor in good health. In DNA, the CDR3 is TGTGCCAGCAGCTTAGTGGGACTAGCGGGAGGGCCGGCGGGTACAGATACGCAGTATTTT. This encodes CASSLVGLAGGPAGTDTQYF.